This T cell receptor (beta chain) derives from a study of control samples from healthy donors and cancer patients. Profiling relied on immunoSEQ multiplex PCR, and the TCRdb table lists in-frame clones only, not all of them. The data hold fewer than 200,000 clones, with 85% to 90% observed a single time. Germline V lookup: CDR1 KGHDR, CDR2 SFDVKD. Deletions cut 0 bases from V and 5 bases from J, with 10 bases between. The CDR3 runs 14 residues. This chain links TRBV24-1 with TRBJ2-7, with D possibly TRBD2 on 6 matching bases. The sample taken for sequencing was blood. This receptor was obtained from a woman aged 25-40 years in good health. CDR3 region: CATSDLRSGDEQYF. The CDR3 nucleotides are TGTGCCACCAGTGATTTGAGGTCGGGAGACGAGCAGTACTTC.